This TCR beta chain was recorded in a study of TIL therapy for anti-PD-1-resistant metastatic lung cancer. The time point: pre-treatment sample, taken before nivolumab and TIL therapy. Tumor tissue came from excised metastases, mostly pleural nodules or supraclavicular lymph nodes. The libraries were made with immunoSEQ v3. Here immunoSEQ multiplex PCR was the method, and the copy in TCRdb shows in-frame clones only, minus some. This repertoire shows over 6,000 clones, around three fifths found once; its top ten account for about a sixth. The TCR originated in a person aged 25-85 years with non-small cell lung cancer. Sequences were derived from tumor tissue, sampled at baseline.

CDR3 residues: CASRQGNEQFF. The CDR3 DNA reads TGTGCCAGCCGGCAGGGCAATGAGCAGTTCTTC. The chain has TRBV12-3 or TRBV12-4 and TRBJ2-1; D perhaps matches TRBD1 (5 bases). Trimming shortened V by 8 bases and J by 6 bases, and 8 bases separated the two germline ends. There are 11 residues in the CDR3.